These 28 T cell receptor beta chains originate from one sample sequenced in a study of blood T cell repertoires in COVID-19. Profiled with immunoSEQ multiplex PCR; TCRdb holds only in-frame clones, not every one. The table lists 300,000 to 350,000 clones, approximately 83% of them singletons. Specimen: PBMCs or T cells enriched from blood (not recorded which). Receptor source: a woman aged 40 to 50 with acute COVID-19.

This CDR3 reads CASSLGRGNTEAFF. Here the CDR3 DNA reads TGTGCCAGCAGCTTGGGAAGAGGGAACACTGAAGCTTTCTTT. The J gene is TRBJ1-1, the V gene TRBV5-4; D uncertain. Germline V gene data show CDR1 as SGHNT and CDR2 as YYREEE (reference sequence). V dropped 0 bases and J dropped 1 base, with 7 bases sitting between them. This CDR3 region has 14 residues.

This chain connects TRBV7-3 to TRBJ2-1; TRBD2 aligns across 10 bases. From germline, CDR1 is SGHTA and CDR2 FQGTGA. The CDR3 is 15 amino acids. Unmatched junction bases numbered 6, after V lost 5 bases and J lost 5 bases. The CDR3 loop reads CASSLSGGSDNEQFF. The CDR3 nucleotides are TGTGCCAGCAGCCTTAGCGGGGGGTCCGACAATGAGCAGTTCTTC.

The rearrangement uses TRBV6-2 or TRBV6-3 and TRBJ2-5; tentatively, D is TRBD2 (5 bases). The V and J ends lost 5 bases and 3 bases respectively, with 7 bases between them. Per the germline V gene, CDR1 is MNHEY and CDR2 is SVGEGT. This CDR3 region has 12 residues. CDR3 DNA: TGTGCCAGCAGTGGGAGCGAAGAGACCCAGTACTTC. Protein product: CASSGSEETQYF.

J is TRBJ2-1 and V is TRBV7-2; 11 bases are shared with TRBD2. Germline V lookup: CDR1 SGHTA, CDR2 FQGNSA. Losses at the gene ends were 7 bases for V and 4 bases for J; bases not matched to a gene: 6. The CDR3 loop spans 15 amino acids. The DNA for the CDR3 is TGTGCCAGCACCCTGTCTAGCGGGGGGTACAATGAGCAGTTCTTC. Translated, it gives CASTLSSGGYNEQFF.

V and J are TRBV18 and TRBJ1-6; no reliable D call. Trimming removed 3 bases at V and 7 bases at J, with 13 bases between. This CDR3 spans 15 amino acids. In germline, CDR1 is KGHSH, CDR2 LQKENI. This CDR3 is CASSPLVPRNSPLHF. DNA for the CDR3: TGTGCCAGCTCACCGCTGGTTCCGCGGAATTCACCCCTCCACTTT.

The chain is built from TRBV28 and TRBJ1-2; a weak D match, TRBD1 (5 bases). The CDR3 runs to 15 residues. Between the trimmed V and J ends, which lost 4 bases and 8 bases, there was a span of 20 bases. CDR1 and CDR2 from the germline V gene are MDHEN and SYDVKM. This CDR3 is CASSSPKTGVFGYTF. In DNA, the CDR3 is TGTGCCAGCAGTTCACCAAAGACGGGGGTTTTCGGCTACACCTTC.

The chain is built from TRBV7-9 and TRBJ1-2; 8 bases match TRBD1. V dropped 5 bases and J dropped 6; count of bases not matched to a gene: 11. The germline V gene encodes CDR1 SEHNR and CDR2 FQNEAQ (reference sequence). The CDR3 is 15 residues long. The CDR3 region has the DNA TGTGCCAGCAGCGATGACTGGACAGGGATAGATGGCTACACCTTC. Translated, it gives CASSDDWTGIDGYTF.

The chain links TRBV9 to TRBJ1-6; TRBD1 agrees at 10 bases. CDR1 is SGDLS, CDR2 YYNGEE, per germline. Trimming cost V 4 bases and J 10 bases; bases outside gene matches: 5. There are 14 residues in the CDR3. The CDR3 DNA reads as TGTGCCAGCAGCCAGGGACAGGGGAGATCACCCCTCCACTTT. It is translated as CASSQGQGRSPLHF.

This clone was seen more than once but under ten times. J is TRBJ1-1 and V is TRBV28; D call uncertain. This CDR3 has 12 amino acids. Trimming cost V 6 bases and J 5 bases, with 10 bases left between them. Germline-derived CDR1 and CDR2 are MDHEN and SYDVKM. The CDR3 is CASSKQRTEAFF. The CDR3 DNA sequence: TGTGCCAGCAGCAAACAGCGGACTGAAGCTTTCTTT.

The chain employs TRBV5-4 and TRBJ2-3, with 9 positions matching TRBD2. J was trimmed by 5 bases and V by 4 bases; bases with no gene match: 11. Germline values: CDR1 SGHNT, CDR2 YYREEE (reference sequence). The CDR3 covers 16 residues. CDR3 bases: TGTGCCAGCAGCCCGCGGGGGGGCAAAGCTGGAGATACGCAGTATTTT. This translates into CASSPRGGKAGDTQYF.

This clone was detected once. V gene TRBV2 combines with J gene TRBJ2-1; D possibly corresponds to TRBD2 (6 bases). This CDR3 comprises 14 residues. Germline V gives CDR1 SNHLY, CDR2 FYNNEI. Trimming removed 3 bases from V and 8 bases from J, with 14 bases in between. As DNA, the CDR3 is TGTGCCAGCAGTGATATAGGTCGGAGGGATGAGCAGTTCTTC. This sequence encodes CASSDIGRRDEQFF.

J is TRBJ2-5 and V is TRBV15; 8 bases agree with TRBD1. Per germline, CDR1 LNHNV and CDR2 YYDKDF (reference sequence). V was pared by 1 base and J by 4 bases, with 5 bases of the junction left unmatched. This CDR3 has 15 amino acids. The CDR3 DNA is TGTGCCACCAGCAGAGCACCGGACAGGGTAGAGACCCAGTACTTC. It codes for CATSRAPDRVETQYF.

The chain is built from TRBV10-3 and TRBJ2-1; the match to TRBD2 covers 7 bases. Trimming removed 6 bases from V and 0 bases from J; junction bases left unmatched: 5. The CDR3 runs 15 residues. Per germline, CDR1 ENHRY and CDR2 SYGVKD. CDR3 amino acids: CAISLTSLSYNEQFF. The CDR3 DNA follows: TGTGCCATCAGCCTGACTAGCCTCTCCTACAATGAGCAGTTCTTC.

V usage is TRBV7-8 and J usage is TRBJ1-1; D is unclear. The CDR3 extends over 15 amino acids. In germline, CDR1 is SGHVS, CDR2 FQNEAQ. Trimming pared 5 bases from V and 0 bases from J, leaving 13 bases between. CDR3 in amino acids: CASSLRHLMNTEAFF. CDR3 DNA sequence: TGTGCCAGCAGCCTCAGACACCTAATGAACACTGAAGCTTTCTTT.

The chain joins TRBV28 to TRBJ2-5; 8 bases fit TRBD2. The CDR3 sequence is 13 residues long. V dropped 6 bases and J dropped 4; count of bases not matched to a gene: 4. From germline, CDR1 is MDHEN and CDR2 SYDVKM. CDR3 region: CASSDGGAETQYF. The CDR3 DNA follows: TGTGCCAGCAGCGACGGGGGGGCAGAGACCCAGTACTTC.

The J gene is TRBJ1-2, the V gene TRBV5-4, with 8 bases matching TRBD1. CDR3 length: 15 residues. J lost 4 bases, V lost 4 bases, and 9 bases had no gene match. Germline CDR1 SGHNT, CDR2 YYREEE (reference sequence). CDR3 residues: CASSPGQASPYGYTF. As DNA, the CDR3 is TGTGCCAGCAGCCCGGGACAGGCCAGCCCCTATGGCTACACCTTC.

The chain links TRBV4-3 to TRBJ2-5, with 7 bases matching TRBD1. This CDR3 spans 15 amino acids. Germline assignment: CDR1 LGHNA and CDR2 YSLEER. After removal of 4 bases from V and 4 bases from J, the junction contained 9 bases not matched to a gene. In DNA, the CDR3 is TGCGCCAGCAGCCTCGCAGGGGGTCTAGGAGAGACCCAGTACTTC. This translates into CASSLAGGLGETQYF.

This clone appeared a single time. The chain joins TRBV7-9 to TRBJ2-3, with D hard to call. The germline V gene has CDR1 SEHNR and CDR2 FQNEAQ (reference sequence). Trimming took off 1 base at V and 2 bases at J, with 10 bases between the two ends. This CDR3 is 15 amino acids long. CDR3 region: CASSLDGSPTDTQYF. The CDR3 coding sequence is TGTGCCAGCAGCTTAGATGGCAGTCCCACAGATACGCAGTATTTT.

For this clone: Other nucleotide sequences in the sample specify the same CDR3. The chain employs TRBV12-3 or TRBV12-4 and TRBJ1-2; D unresolved. Deletions cut 3 bases from V and 3 bases from J, with 5 bases between. The length of the CDR3 is 12 residues. The CDR3 nucleotides read TGTGCCAGCAGTTTTTCAGACTATGGCTACACCTTC. Translation: CASSFSDYGYTF.

V gene TRBV19 combines with J gene TRBJ1-5; 8 bases map to TRBD1. The V gene's germline CDR1 is LNHDA and CDR2 SQIVND (reference sequence). CDR3 length equals 15 residues. Trimming at V came to 6 bases and at J to 5 bases, leaving 9 bases not matched to a gene. The CDR3 bases are TGTGCCAGTAGCTCCAGGGGGCGCGGGGATCAGCCCCAGCATTTT. The encoded protein is CASSSRGRGDQPQHF.

J is TRBJ1-6 and V is TRBV28, with D possibly TRBD1 on 5 matching bases. Trimming removed 4 bases from V and 17 bases from J, with 15 bases in between. Germline CDR1 and CDR2: MDHEN and SYDVKM. The CDR3 is 12 amino acids. This chain's CDR3 is CASSSGSETVHF. In DNA form, the CDR3 reads TGTGCCAGCAGTTCAGGGTCCGAAACGGTCCACTTT.

The chain links TRBV5-1 to TRBJ2-5; 7 bases are a match to TRBD2. The CDR3 contains 15 residues. Germline assignment: CDR1 SGHRS and CDR2 YFSETQ. Unmatched junction bases numbered 7, after V lost 1 base and J lost 4 bases. For the CDR3, the DNA is TGCGCCAGCAGCTTGCCGGCGGGAGAGGGAGAGACCCAGTACTTC. Protein sequence: CASSLPAGEGETQYF.

V gene TRBV9 combines with J gene TRBJ1-2; 7 positions match TRBD1. Germline lookup yields CDR1 SGDLS and CDR2 YYNGEE. V dropped 3 bases and J dropped 7; count of bases not matched to a gene: 9. This CDR3 comprises 14 residues. The CDR3 bases are TGTGCCAGCAGCGAAACCGGGACAGTAATTGGCTACACCTTC. This codes for CASSETGTVIGYTF.

The gene calls are TRBV20-1 and TRBJ1-4, with D possibly TRBD1 on 6 matching bases. The CDR3 spans 17 residues. In germline, CDR1 is DFQATT, CDR2 SNEGSKA (reference sequence). V was cut by 3 bases and J by 7 bases, with 24 bases left in between. The CDR3 reads CSASGGGLDRTSEKLFF. For the CDR3, the DNA is TGCAGTGCTAGTGGTGGGGGATTAGACAGGACATCTGAAAAACTGTTTTTT.

The V and J genes are TRBV19 and TRBJ1-5, with D perhaps TRBD1 (6 bases). Deletions cut 2 bases from V and 5 bases from J, with 10 bases between. The CDR3 is 14 residues long. Germline values: CDR1 LNHDA, CDR2 SQIVND (reference sequence). The DNA for the CDR3 is TGTGCCAGTAGTATAAGGGACACGGATCAGCCCCAGCATTTT. Its protein is CASSIRDTDQPQHF. Variable domain in full (rest from reference TRBV19 and TRBJ1-5): DGGITQSPKYLFRKEGQNVTLSCEQNLNHDAMYWYRQDPGQGLRLIYYSQIVNDFQKGDIAEGYSVSREKKESFPLTVTSAQKNPTAFYLCASSIRDTDQPQHFGDGTRLSIL.

Here the CDR3 reads CASRGNEKLFF. DNA of the CDR3: TGTGCCAGCCGGGGTAATGAAAAACTGTTTTTT. The chain carries TRBV12-3 or TRBV12-4 and TRBJ1-4; D is undetermined. The CDR3 runs to 11 residues. V was shortened by 8 bases and J by 4 bases, with 5 bases between the two germline ends.

This chain joins TRBV9 and TRBJ2-7, with 9 bases identical to TRBD2. J gave up 6 bases and V 4 bases, and 11 bases lay outside the gene matches. The CDR3 is made up of 15 amino acids. CDR1 and CDR2 (germline): SGDLS, YYNGEE. CDR3 nucleotide sequence: TGTGCCAGCAGCCCTCCCGGGACTAGCAGGACCGAGCAGTACTTC. Protein sequence: CASSPPGTSRTEQYF.

J is TRBJ2-7 and V is TRBV5-6, with 7 bases that match TRBD1. The CDR3 is 14 residues long. Germline V gives CDR1 SGHDT, CDR2 YYEEEE. Trimming at V came to 3 bases and at J to 2 bases, leaving 5 bases not matched to a gene. The chain's CDR3 is CASSSDRIAYEQYF. The CDR3 DNA reads TGTGCCAGCAGCTCGGACAGGATTGCCTACGAGCAGTACTTC.